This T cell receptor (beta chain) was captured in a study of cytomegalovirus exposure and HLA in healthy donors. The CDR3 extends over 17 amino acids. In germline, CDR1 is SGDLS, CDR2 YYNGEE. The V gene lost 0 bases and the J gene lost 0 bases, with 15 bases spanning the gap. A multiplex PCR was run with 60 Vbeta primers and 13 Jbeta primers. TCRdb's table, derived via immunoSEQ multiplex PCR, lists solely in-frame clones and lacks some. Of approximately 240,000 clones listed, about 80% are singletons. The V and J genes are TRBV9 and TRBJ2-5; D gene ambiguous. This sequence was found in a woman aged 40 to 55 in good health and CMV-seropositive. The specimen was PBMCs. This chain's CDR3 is CASSVGSTSEYQETQYF. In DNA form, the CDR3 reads TGTGCCAGCAGCGTAGGGAGCACCTCAGAGTACCAAGAGACCCAGTACTTC.